This T cell receptor (beta chain) came from a study of cytomegalovirus exposure and HLA in healthy donors. Across the study: An early release of data contained 70 million to 95 million unique TCRs, which came from HLA-typed donors. General study findings and limits: The study put 150 or so TCR beta chains on its list as cytomegalovirus-associated. For TCR beta chains, V- and J-gene trimming was later linked to a missense DCLRE1C variant.

About this clone: Its antigen is still unknown.

This PCR relied on a set of 60 Vbeta primers and 13 Jbeta primers. This table comes from immunoSEQ multiplex PCR, and its TCRdb copy is limited to in-frame clones, with some not included. The data hold about 200,000 clones, with 82% observed a single time. Germline CDR1 SEHNR, CDR2 FQNEAQ (reference sequence). The CDR3 runs 13 residues. V lost 3 bases to trimming and J lost 11 bases; unmatched junction nucleotides: 8. The sequence came from a boy aged 2 to 10 in good health and CMV-seronegative. Sequenced: PBMCs. The chain links TRBV7-9 to TRBJ1-1; 8 bases are shared with TRBD1. This CDR3 is CASSLTGVRTAFF. CDR3 bases: TGTGCCAGCAGCTTGACAGGGGTCCGGACGGCTTTCTTT.